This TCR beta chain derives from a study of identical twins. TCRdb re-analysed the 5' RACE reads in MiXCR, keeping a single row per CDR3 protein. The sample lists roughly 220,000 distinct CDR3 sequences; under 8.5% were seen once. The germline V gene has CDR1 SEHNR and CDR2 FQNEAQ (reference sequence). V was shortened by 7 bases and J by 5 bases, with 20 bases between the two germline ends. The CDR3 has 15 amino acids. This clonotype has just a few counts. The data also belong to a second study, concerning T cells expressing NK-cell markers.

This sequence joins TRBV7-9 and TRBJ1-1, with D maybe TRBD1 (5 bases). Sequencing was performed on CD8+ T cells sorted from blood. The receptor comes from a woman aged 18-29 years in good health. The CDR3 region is CASTQRMGVWTEAFF. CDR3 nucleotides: TGTGCCAGCACCCAAAGGATGGGGGTGTGGACTGAAGCTTTCTTT.